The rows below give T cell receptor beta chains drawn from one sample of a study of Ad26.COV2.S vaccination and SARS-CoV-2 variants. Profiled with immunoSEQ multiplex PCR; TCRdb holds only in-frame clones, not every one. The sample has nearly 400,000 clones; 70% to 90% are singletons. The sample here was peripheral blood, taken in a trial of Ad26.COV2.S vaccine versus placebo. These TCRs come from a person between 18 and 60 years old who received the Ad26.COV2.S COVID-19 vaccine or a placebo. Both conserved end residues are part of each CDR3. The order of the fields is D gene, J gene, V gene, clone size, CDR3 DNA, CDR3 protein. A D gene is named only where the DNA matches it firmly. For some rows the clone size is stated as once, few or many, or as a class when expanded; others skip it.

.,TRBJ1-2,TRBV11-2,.,TGTGCCAGCAGCTTAGATTCAGGTTCAGGCTACACCTTC,CASSLDSGSGYTF
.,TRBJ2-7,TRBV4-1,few,TGCGCCAGCAGCCAAGATGGAAGCTCCTACGAGCAGTACTTC,CASSQDGSSYEQYF
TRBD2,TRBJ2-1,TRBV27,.,TGTGCCAGCAGTCTAAGATCTAGCGGAATCTCCTACAATGAGCAGTTCTTC,CASSLRSSGISYNEQFF
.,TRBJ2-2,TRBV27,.,TGTGCCAGCAGTTTTGGGGCCAACGGGGAGCTGTTTTTT,CASSFGANGELFF
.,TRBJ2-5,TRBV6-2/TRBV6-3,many,TGTGCCAGCAGCTCTCGACCGCGGGACGGGACCCAGTACTTC,CASSSRPRDGTQYF
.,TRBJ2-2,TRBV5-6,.,TGTGCCAGCAGCCTGGACAGAACCGGGGAGCTGTTTTTT,CASSLDRTGELFF
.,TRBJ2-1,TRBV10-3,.,TGTGCCATCAGTCCCACTAGCCGTAAGTCCAATGAGCAGTTCTTC,CAISPTSRKSNEQFF
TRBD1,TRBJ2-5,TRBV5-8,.,TGTGCCAGCAGCTCCCGGACAGGGGGCTTGGAGACCCAGTACTTC,CASSSRTGGLETQYF
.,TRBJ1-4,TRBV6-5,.,TGTGCCAGCAGACCTCCGGGACGACCAGAAAAACTGTTTTTT,CASRPPGRPEKLFF
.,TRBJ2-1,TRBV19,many,TGTGCCAGTAGTATTGGGGGTTCCTACAATGAGCAGTTCTTC,CASSIGGSYNEQFF
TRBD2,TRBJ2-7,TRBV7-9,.,TGTGCCAGCAGCTTTTATAGCGGGCCCACCTACGAGCAGTACTTC,CASSFYSGPTYEQYF
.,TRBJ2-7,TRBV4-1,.,TGCGCCAGCAGCCAAGATCTCTGGAGCTCCTACGAGCAGTACTTC,CASSQDLWSSYEQYF
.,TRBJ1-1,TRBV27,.,TGTGCCAGTCAGTCCTTGGGGTATCCAAGAACTGAAGCTTTCTTT,CASQSLGYPRTEAFF
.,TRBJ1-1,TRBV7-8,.,TGTGCCAGCACCGGGACCACATCTCCCGCTGAAGCTTTCTTT,CASTGTTSPAEAFF